The next 2 T cell receptor beta chains were all read from a single sample in a study of neurological immune-mediated disorders. TCRdb re-called the 5' RACE reads with MiXCR, one entry per CDR3 protein. The sample has 50,000 to 85,000 distinct CDR3 sequences, roughly 5.5% seen once. Sequencing used PBMCs. The receptors derive from a woman in her twenties or thirties with multiple sclerosis.

There are many counts of this clonotype. This CDR3 is CASSVGGAQYEQYF. The CDR3 DNA is TGTGCCAGCAGTGTCGGGGGGGCTCAATACGAGCAGTACTTC. V usage is TRBV2 and J usage is TRBJ2-7, with 8 nucleotides matching TRBD2. CDR1 and CDR2 (germline): SNHLY, FYNNEI. Unmatched junction bases numbered 6, after V lost 4 bases and J lost 4 bases. The CDR3 contains 14 residues.

In its sample, this clonotype was seen many times. V and J are TRBV20-1 and TRBJ1-1, with 9 nucleotides matching TRBD1. CDR3 size: 14 residues. The germline V gene has CDR1 DFQATT and CDR2 SNEGSKA (reference sequence). Trimming at V came to 2 bases and at J to 7 bases, leaving 8 bases not matched to a gene. The CDR3 DNA is TGCAGTGCTAGATATACAGGGGGCACCGGTGAAGCTTTCTTT. It encodes CSARYTGGTGEAFF.